Listed here is a single TCR beta chain. The target antigen is unknown. This entry belongs to a study of CD8 T cells in Susac syndrome. The wider study: Among the Susac syndrome patients who underwent sequencing, more than 5 had clinically active disease, while eight or nine of them were in remission. Study-level findings and limits: The CD4+ T cell repertoires of Susac syndrome were found to show no clonal expansion.

RNA in amounts of about 0.5 to 1 ug was reverse transcribed with random hexamers. MiXCR, run by TCRdb on the immunoSEQ multiplex PCR reads, gives a single entry per CDR3 protein. The sample shows about 180,000 distinct CDR3 sequences, around 94% of them seen only once. Germline CDR1 LNHNV, CDR2 YYDKDF (reference sequence). The CDR3 length is 13 residues. V dropped 1 base and J dropped 8 bases, with 8 bases sitting between them. TEMRA cells were enriched by FACS, while CD8+ and CD4+ T cells were obtained through a negative isolation that was performed magnetically. The clonotype originates from a human donor with Susac syndrome. The sample taken for sequencing was CD4+ T cells from PBMCs. The chain employs TRBV15 and TRBJ1-4; D remains unclear. In nucleotides, the CDR3 is TGTGCCACCAGCAGAGGTAGAGAAGAAAAACTGTTTTTT. Translated: CATSRGREEKLFF.